Listed here are 32 T cell receptor beta chains from one sample, sequenced in a study of regulatory T cells in long-lasting Graves disease (dated by TCRdb to about 2021). Per the publication, the time point label means: newly diagnosed GD, antithyroid drugs for less than 3 months. RNA was extracted from PBMCs in TRIzol for both TCR sequencing and RNA sequencing. The method was multiplex PCR. Sequenced using an Illumina HiSeq 4000. To build TCR beta libraries, CDR3 regions were amplified by Arm-PCR using iRepertoire HTBI primers. TCRdb passed the public sequencing reads through fastp at Q25 and MiXCR, retaining productive beta sequences. Rows with a matching CDR3 protein are joined into one entry that keeps the most common DNA and genes. Across this sample there are 350,000 to 500,000 distinct CDR3 sequences, with about a sixth seen only once. The ten largest account for around 11% of the sample. The same sample was also used in a study of T cells in Graves' hyperthyroidism and ophthalmopathy.

Sample: peripheral blood mononuclear cells (PBMCs), taken at new diagnosis, from a patient treated with antithyroid drugs. Receptors were obtained from a woman between 25 and 40 years old with Graves disease. Donor details come from another sample of the same person, matched by shared clones.

This clonotype was seen a few times. This chain uses TRBV5-6 with TRBJ2-1; 7 positions agree with TRBD2. The trim removed 0 bases at V and 5 bases at J, leaving 14 bases unmatched. The CDR3 extends over 18 amino acids. Germline V gene sequence: CDR1 SGHDT, CDR2 YYEEEE. The DNA for the CDR3 is TGTGCCAGCAGCTTGGAAACAGCTACAGCGGGAACGGACAATGAGCAGTTCTTC. Protein product: CASSLETATAGTDNEQFF.

In the case of this clonotype: This clone may be a read error of a much larger clone one base away. The chain links TRBV30 to TRBJ2-1; perhaps TRBD2 as D (6 bases). Between the trimmed V and J ends, which lost 3 bases and 13 bases, there was a span of 19 bases. CDR1 GTSNPN and CDR2 SVGIG come from the germline V gene (reference sequence). This CDR3 has 13 amino acids. Written as DNA, the CDR3 is TGTGCCTGGAGCGGGAGACTAGGAGAGACCCAGTTCTTC. Translated, it gives CAWSGRLGETQFF.

Regarding this clonotype: A much bigger clone sits one base away, suggesting this may be a read error. The chain has TRBV5-1 and TRBJ2-5; the D gene is possibly TRBD2 (5 bases). CDR3 size: 15 residues. Germline assignment: CDR1 SGHRS and CDR2 YFSETQ. DNA for the CDR3: TGCGCCAGCAGCGGTGAAGGCACGAACTGGGAGAGCCAGTACTTC. It codes for CASSGEGTNWESQYF.

This clonotype has a count of ten or more. This chain joins TRBV28 and TRBJ1-2; 8 nucleotides agree with TRBD1. Germline CDR1 and CDR2: MDHEN and SYDVKM. The CDR3 spans 15 residues. V trimming: 7 bases; J trimming: 2 bases; junction bases outside the gene matches: 9. Here the CDR3 DNA reads TGTGCCAGCAAATTTCACGCAGGGGGCAACTATGGCTACACCTTC. This sequence encodes CASKFHAGGNYGYTF.

This clonotype was recorded at least ten times. The chain links TRBV28 to TRBJ1-5, with D maybe TRBD1 (5 bases). CDR3 size: 14 residues. The ends were cut back, 6 bases at V and 6 bases at J, with 15 bases in the middle. Germline CDR1 MDHEN, CDR2 SYDVKM. Here the CDR3 DNA reads TGTGCCAGCAGGATACCGAGGGGATCTCAGCCCCAGCATTTT. This sequence encodes CASRIPRGSQPQHF.

This clonotype appeared many times. The V call is TRBV30, the J call TRBJ2-2; possibly TRBD1 for D (5 bases). V was pared by 0 bases and J by 7 bases, with 12 bases between. The CDR3 runs to 14 residues. The germline V gene has CDR1 GTSNPN and CDR2 SVGIG (reference sequence). CDR3 coding DNA: TGTGCCTGGAGTGTTTGGGGCCTGGACGGGGAGCTGTTTTTT. Translation: CAWSVWGLDGELFF.

This clonotype has a count of ten or more. This sequence joins TRBV6-2 or TRBV6-3 and TRBJ2-7, with a tentative D call TRBD2 (6 bases). Germline CDR1 reads MNHEY; CDR2 reads SVGEGT. With 5 bases removed from V and 0 bases from J, the gap between germline ends came to 11 bases. The CDR3 has 14 amino acids. For the CDR3, the DNA is TGTGCCAGCAGTGGACCCGGGGGCTCCTACGAGCAGTACTTC. Amino acid sequence: CASSGPGGSYEQYF.

This clonotype was counted many times. The chain has TRBV5-5 and TRBJ2-7; 9 nucleotides align to TRBD1. The CDR3 is 15 residues long. CDR1 is SGHKS and CDR2 is YYEKEE in the germline V gene (reference sequence). Germline trimming cut 4 bases from V and 3 bases from J; bases unmatched to any gene: 8. CDR3 bases: TGTGCCAGCAGCCCCGCACAGGGGGCGTTCTACGAGCAGTACTTC. It encodes CASSPAQGAFYEQYF.

This clonotype was observed a few times. Its ends do not fully match the called genes, so a read error is possible. V gene TRBV7-3 combines with J gene TRBJ2-3; tentatively, D is TRBD2 (8 bases). This CDR3 is 15 amino acids long. Germline CDR1 is SGHTA and CDR2 is FQGTGA. In DNA, the CDR3 is TGTGCCAGCAGCTTATGGAATAGCGGGACAGAAACGCAGTATTTT. Residues: CASSLWNSGTETQYF.

This clonotype was counted many times. The rearrangement uses TRBV20-1 and TRBJ2-7; D tentatively fits TRBD1 or TRBD2 (5 bases each). With 4 bases removed from V and 4 bases from J, the gap between germline ends came to 14 bases. Germline V gene sequence: CDR1 DFQATT, CDR2 SNEGSKA (reference sequence). The CDR3 spans 13 residues. The CDR3 is CSAKGSGFYEQYF. The CDR3 nucleotides are TGCAGTGCTAAGGGGAGCGGATTTTACGAGCAGTACTTC.

This clonotype was counted ten times or more. The V call is TRBV18, the J call TRBJ2-1, with D perhaps TRBD2 (5 bases). The V gene lost 9 bases and the J gene lost 0 bases, with 12 bases spanning the gap. In germline, CDR1 is KGHSH, CDR2 LQKENI. This CDR3 is built from 14 residues. The CDR3 loop is CASTSTSSYNEQFF. CDR3 nucleotides: TGTGCCAGTACTAGTACGAGCTCCTACAATGAGCAGTTCTTC.

This clonotype was observed at least ten times. This chain joins TRBV6-5 and TRBJ2-7, with 9 bases matching TRBD1. The J segment lost 7 bases and the V segment lost 0 bases, leaving 7 bases of the junction unmatched. CDR1 and CDR2 from the germline V gene are MNHEY and SVGAGI. This CDR3 spans 15 amino acids. The CDR3 spells CASSYSAGQGWEQYF. DNA for the CDR3: TGTGCCAGCAGTTACTCGGCGGGACAGGGTTGGGAGCAGTACTTC.

This clonotype was picked up many times. The V call is TRBV6-5, the J call TRBJ2-5; possibly TRBD2 for D (6 bases). The V end was cut by 4 bases, the J end by 5 bases, with 23 bases between. CDR1 is MNHEY and CDR2 is SVGAGI in the germline V gene. The CDR3 length is 17 residues. CDR3 in amino acids: CASSLFKTAREKETQYF. The CDR3 region has the DNA TGTGCCAGCAGTTTGTTCAAGACTGCCCGGGAGAAGGAGACCCAGTACTTC.

This clonotype was detected only a few times. This chain joins TRBV29-1 and TRBJ1-2; D is undetermined. This CDR3 spans 11 amino acids. Trimming took off 3 bases at V and 7 bases at J, with 9 bases between the two ends. Germline values: CDR1 SQVTM, CDR2 ANQGSEA. CDR3 in DNA: TGCAGCGTTGAGGAGGTTTCTGGCTACACCTTC. Translated: CSVEEVSGYTF.

Comments on this clonotype: A much larger clone differs from this one at a single base, so this may be a read error. V and J are TRBV6-1 and TRBJ2-1; no firm D call. Germline-derived CDR1 and CDR2 are MNHNS and SASEGT. CDR3 size: 12 residues. The CDR3 sequence is CANSESMGEQFF. The CDR3 nucleotides are TGTGCCAACAGTGAAAGTATGGGTGAGCAGTTCTTC.

CDR3 sequence reads: CAISDLLGGVNEQFF. In DNA, the CDR3 is TGTGCCATCAGTGATCTTTTGGGGGGCGTCAATGAGCAGTTCTTC. The gene calls are TRBV10-3 and TRBJ2-1; possibly TRBD1 or TRBD2 for D (6 bases each). Germline CDR1 reads ENHRY; CDR2 reads SYGVKD. The CDR3 is 15 residues long. Trimming left V 3 bases short and J 6 bases short, with 15 bases between.

In its sample, this clonotype was seen many times. The DNA for the CDR3 is TGTGCCAGCAGCTTATTAGTCGGGGACAGCTCCTACAATGAGCAGTTCTTC. Translating gives CASSLLVGDSSYNEQFF. This chain joins TRBV7-6 and TRBJ2-1, with 7 bases that match TRBD1. The CDR3 has 17 amino acids. With V trimmed by 2 bases and J by 0 bases, 7 bases remained unmatched. Germline-derived CDR1 and CDR2 are SGHVS and FNYEAQ.

The chain recombines TRBV20-1 with TRBJ2-7; 11 nucleotides line up with TRBD2. Germline V lookup: CDR1 DFQATT, CDR2 SNEGSKA (reference sequence). CDR3 length: 15 amino acids. Trimming at V came to 3 bases and at J to 2 bases, leaving 6 bases not matched to a gene. The CDR3 here is CSARAGLAGAYEQYF. In nucleotides, the CDR3 is TGCAGTGCTAGGGCAGGACTAGCGGGCGCCTACGAGCAGTACTTC.

This clonotype was found many times. The chain combines TRBV11-2 with TRBJ2-2, with unresolved D. The V gene lost 3 bases and the J gene lost 2 bases, with 25 bases spanning the gap. The CDR3 sequence is 20 residues long. Germline V gives CDR1 SGHAT, CDR2 FQNNGV. The CDR3 bases are TGTGCCAGCAGCTTTCCTCCGATCCGGGTCCCCGAACGCAACACCGGGGAGCTGTTTTTT. Its translation: CASSFPPIRVPERNTGELFF.

This chain connects TRBV2 to TRBJ2-5; 13 bases are a match to TRBD2. V was pared by 8 bases and J by 4 bases, with 7 bases of the junction left unmatched. The CDR3 runs to 15 residues. The germline gives CDR1 SNHLY, CDR2 FYNNEI. The CDR3 DNA follows: TGTGCCAGCGGTCGACTAGCGGGAGGCATAGAGACCCAGTACTTC. Translating it yields CASGRLAGGIETQYF.

Comments on this clonotype: This could be a read error, since a much larger clone is one nucleotide away. The chain links TRBV15 to TRBJ1-1; TRBD1 might be the D (5 bases). This CDR3 contains 13 residues. V lost 5 bases and J 5 bases, leaving 12 bases between the germline ends. Germline V gene data show CDR1 as LNHNV and CDR2 as YYDKDF (reference sequence). The CDR3 here is CATSPWGRTEAFF. The CDR3 DNA follows: TGTGCCACCAGCCCATGGGGCAGGACTGAAGCTTTCTTT.

This clonotype was recorded many times. The chain couples TRBV11-1 to TRBJ2-1; tentatively, D is TRBD2 (6 bases). The length of the CDR3 is 16 residues. Germline V gene data show CDR1 as SGHAT and CDR2 as FQDESV (reference sequence). V lost 3 bases and J 3 bases, leaving 15 bases between the germline ends. The CDR3 reads CASSFGSEGGYNEQFF. CDR3 DNA sequence: TGTGCCAGCAGCTTTGGCTCGGAGGGCGGCTACAATGAGCAGTTCTTC.

This clonotype has only one observation. This clone may be a read error of a much larger clone one base away. This chain connects TRBV6-1 to TRBJ1-5, with D unclear. CDR3 length equals 13 residues. Germline loops: CDR1 MNHNS, CDR2 SASEGT. In nucleotides, the CDR3 is TGTGCCAGCCTTAAACGGGTTCGTCAGCCCCGGCATTTT. Translating gives CASLKRVRQPRHF.

The rearrangement links TRBV20-1 to TRBJ1-2; D is unclear. Germline V gene data show CDR1 as DFQATT and CDR2 as SNEGSKA (reference sequence). Trimming stripped 0 bases from V and 3 bases from J, with 8 bases between. This CDR3 has 13 amino acids. The CDR3 sequence: CSARDVQDYGYTF. In DNA form, the CDR3 reads TGCAGTGCTAGAGATGTGCAGGACTATGGCTACACCTTC.

This clonotype was counted ten times or more. The genes are TRBV2 and TRBJ2-7; D is possibly TRBD1 (5 bases). V shed 6 bases and J shed 3 bases, with 15 bases lying between them. The CDR3 contains 14 residues. The germline V gene has CDR1 SNHLY and CDR2 FYNNEI. The DNA of the CDR3 is TGTGCCAGCAGGCCCCCAGGGCTCTTCTACGAGCAGTACTTC. Encoded protein: CASRPPGLFYEQYF.

The table lists this clonotype with many counts. CDR3 amino acids: CASSLSSAGGGFGQYF. The CDR3 DNA reads TGTGCCAGCAGCTTAAGTTCGGCGGGAGGTGGATTCGGGCAGTATTTT. The V call is TRBV7-2, the J call TRBJ2-3; 8 nucleotides line up with TRBD2. This CDR3 is 16 amino acids long. Unmatched junction bases numbered 15, after V lost 2 bases and J lost 11 bases. CDR1 is SGHTA, CDR2 FQGNSA, per germline.

Regarding this clonotype: Germline and junction disagree at one end, which may indicate a read error. The chain is built from TRBV5-1 and TRBJ1-3; the D is unclear. The germline CDR1 and CDR2 sequences are SGHRS and YFSETQ. The CDR3 length is 15 residues. CDR3 protein: CASSLVGISGNTTYF. In DNA form, the CDR3 reads TGCGCCAGCAGCTTGGTGGGAATCTCTGGAAACACCACATATTTT.

This clonotype was seen ten or more times. One base away lies a much larger clone, so this may be a sequencing read error. This CDR3 reads CASSLQGDTQYF. The CDR3 DNA reads as TGTGCCAGCAGCCTCCAGGGGGATACGCAGTATTTT. The chain carries TRBV27 and TRBJ2-3, with a tentative D call TRBD1 (6 bases). Germline V gives CDR1 MNHEY, CDR2 SMNVEV (reference sequence). The CDR3 runs to 12 residues. Deletions cut 6 bases from V and 6 bases from J, with 10 bases between.

Ten or more counts support this clonotype. The chain carries TRBV6-1 and TRBJ2-7, with a possible D match to TRBD1 (6 bases). The V end was cut by 6 bases, the J end by 0 bases, with 12 bases between. The CDR3 extends over 14 amino acids. Germline V lookup: CDR1 MNHNS, CDR2 SASEGT. This CDR3 reads CASRQGADSYEQYF. The CDR3 DNA reads TGTGCCAGCAGACAGGGAGCGGACTCCTACGAGCAGTACTTC.

This clonotype showed up many times. CDR3 loop: CASSDRGRTGNTIYF. CDR3 DNA: TGTGCCAGCAGCGACAGGGGGCGGACTGGAAACACCATATATTTT. The J gene is TRBJ1-3, the V gene TRBV7-2; TRBD1 aligns across 10 bases. Germline assignment: CDR1 SGHTA and CDR2 FQGNSA. The trim removed 5 bases at V and 2 bases at J, leaving 3 bases unmatched. The CDR3 covers 15 residues. Based on the CDR3 plus reference TRBV7-2 and TRBJ1-3, the full variable domain is GAGVSQSPSNKVTEKGKDVELRCDPISGHTALYWYRQSLGQGLEFLIYFQGNSAPDKSGLPSDRFSAERTGGSVSTLTIQRTQQEDSAVYLCASSDRGRTGNTIYFGEGSWLTVV.

The sample holds a few counts of this clonotype. The chain employs TRBV4-3 and TRBJ2-7; 8 nucleotides agree with TRBD1. Germline CDR1 reads LGHNA; CDR2 reads YSLEER. The CDR3 is 15 amino acids. V shed 2 bases, J shed 3 bases, and the junction held 6 bases outside the gene matches. The CDR3 bases are TGCGCCAGCAGCCAAAGATCTGGGACAGGCTACGAGCAGTACTTC. It codes for CASSQRSGTGYEQYF.

A few counts support this clonotype. This chain joins TRBV7-9 and TRBJ2-7, with TRBD1 matching 11 bases. V lost 2 bases, J lost 5 bases, and 5 bases stayed unmatched. This CDR3 is built from 15 residues. Germline V lookup: CDR1 SEHNR, CDR2 FQNEAQ (reference sequence). The CDR3 here is CASSLWGQGEDEQYF. The CDR3 nucleotides read TGTGCCAGCAGCTTATGGGGACAGGGGGAGGACGAGCAGTACTTC.